This TCR beta chain was identified during a study of vaccination effects on CD4 cells after COVID-19. The culture ran for about 11 days, and then CD4+ T cells were isolated. Participants completed two doses of the BNT162b2 or mRNA-1273 vaccine. Neither prior SARS-CoV-2 infection nor positive nucleocapsid antibodies were present in the vaccine recipients. As to this clone: Its antigen is unidentified.

Here immunoSEQ multiplex PCR was the method, and the copy in TCRdb shows in-frame clones only, minus some. The data hold around 69,000 clones, with 70% to 80% observed a single time. The source material was CD4+ T cells from PBMCs cultured without peptide, sampled after COVID-19 vaccination. The TCR originated in a human donor who received a COVID-19 vaccine.

The CDR3: CASSRAGTGDKETQYF. The CDR3 coding sequence is TGTGCCAGCTCACGAGCCGGGACAGGGGATAAAGAGACCCAGTACTTC. The V call is TRBV18, the J call TRBJ2-5; 10 bases fit TRBD1. V lost 4 bases and J lost 3; bases outside the gene matches: 8. CDR1 is KGHSH, CDR2 LQKENI, per germline. CDR3 length: 16 residues.